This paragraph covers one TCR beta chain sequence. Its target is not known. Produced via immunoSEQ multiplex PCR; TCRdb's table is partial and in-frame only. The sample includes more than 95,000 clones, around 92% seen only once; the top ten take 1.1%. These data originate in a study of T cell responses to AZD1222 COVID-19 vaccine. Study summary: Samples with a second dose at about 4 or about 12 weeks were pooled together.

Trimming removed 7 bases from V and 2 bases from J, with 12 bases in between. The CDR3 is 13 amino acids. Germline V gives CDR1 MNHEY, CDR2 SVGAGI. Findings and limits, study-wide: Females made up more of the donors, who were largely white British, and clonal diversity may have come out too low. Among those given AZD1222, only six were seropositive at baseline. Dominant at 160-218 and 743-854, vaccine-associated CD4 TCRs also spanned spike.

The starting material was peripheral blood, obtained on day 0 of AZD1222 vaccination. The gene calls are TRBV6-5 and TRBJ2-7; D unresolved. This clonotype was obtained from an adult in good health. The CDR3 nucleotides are TGTGCCAGCAAATATTTGGAAACCTACGAGCAGTACTTC. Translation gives CASKYLETYEQYF.